This TCR beta chain was identified in a study of shared clonotypes between healthy human individuals. Assay execution proceeded at the deep level. Every subset had its genomic DNA shared out evenly among several immunoSEQ plates. TCRdb's copy holds only in-frame clones and misses some; the assay was immunoSEQ multiplex PCR. The data contain about 520,000 clones, 70% to 85% of them singletons. The length of the CDR3 is 22 residues. Trimming removed 7 bases from V and 0 bases from J; junction bases left unmatched: 26. Germline V gives CDR1 SNHLY, CDR2 FYNNEI. V gene TRBV2 combines with J gene TRBJ2-5, with 10 nucleotides matching TRBD2. The sequence derives from a woman in her thirties or forties in good health. Some clones in this sample may be carry-over from other donors' samples. Sequenced sample: PBMCs. The CDR3 sequence: CASMLPLGVSSGGERYQETQYF. For the CDR3, the DNA is TGTGCCAGCATGCTCCCGTTGGGGGTATCTAGCGGGGGCGAAAGGTACCAAGAGACCCAGTACTTC. The variable domain in full, with the rest retrieved from reference TRBV2 and TRBJ2-5, is EPEVTQTPSHQVTQMGQEVILRCVPISNHLYFYWYRQILGQKVEFLVSFYNNEISEKSEIFDDQFSVERPDGSNFTLKIRSTKLEDSAMYFCASMLPLGVSSGGERYQETQYFGPGTRLLVL.